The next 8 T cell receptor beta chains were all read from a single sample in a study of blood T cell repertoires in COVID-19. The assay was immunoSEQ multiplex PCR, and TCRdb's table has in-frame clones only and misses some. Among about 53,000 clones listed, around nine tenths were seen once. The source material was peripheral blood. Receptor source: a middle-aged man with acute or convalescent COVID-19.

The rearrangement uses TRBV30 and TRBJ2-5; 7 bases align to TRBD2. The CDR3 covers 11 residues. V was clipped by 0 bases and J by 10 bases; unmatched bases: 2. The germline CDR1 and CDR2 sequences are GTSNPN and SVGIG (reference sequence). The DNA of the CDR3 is TGTGCCTGGAGTGTGGGGAGGGGCCAGTACTTC. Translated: CAWSVGRGQYF.

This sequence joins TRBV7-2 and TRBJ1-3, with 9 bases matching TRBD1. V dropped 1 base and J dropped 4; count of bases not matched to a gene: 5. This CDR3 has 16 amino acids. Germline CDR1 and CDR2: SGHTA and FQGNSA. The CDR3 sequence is CASSLVGTGNGNTIYF. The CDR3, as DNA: TGTGCCAGCAGCTTAGTAGGGACAGGGAACGGAAACACCATATATTTT.

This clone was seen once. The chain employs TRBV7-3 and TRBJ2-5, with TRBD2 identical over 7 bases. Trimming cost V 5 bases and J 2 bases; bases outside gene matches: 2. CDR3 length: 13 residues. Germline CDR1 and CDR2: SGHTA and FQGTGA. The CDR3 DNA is TGTGCCAGCAGCCGCGGGGGACAAGAGACCCAGTACTTC. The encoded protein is CASSRGGQETQYF.

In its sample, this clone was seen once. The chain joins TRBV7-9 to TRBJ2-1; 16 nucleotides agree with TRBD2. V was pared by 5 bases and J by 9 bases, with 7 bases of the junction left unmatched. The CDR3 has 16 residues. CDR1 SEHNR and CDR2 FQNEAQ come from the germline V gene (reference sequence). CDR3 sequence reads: CASSPGLAGGRPEQFF. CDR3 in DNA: TGTGCCAGCAGCCCGGGACTAGCGGGGGGGAGGCCTGAGCAGTTCTTC.

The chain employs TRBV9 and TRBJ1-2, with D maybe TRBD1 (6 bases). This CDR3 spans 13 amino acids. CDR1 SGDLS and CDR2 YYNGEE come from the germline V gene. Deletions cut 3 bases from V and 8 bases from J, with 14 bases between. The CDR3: CASSAQTGYGYTF. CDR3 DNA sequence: TGTGCCAGCAGCGCACAAACAGGGTACGGCTACACCTTC.

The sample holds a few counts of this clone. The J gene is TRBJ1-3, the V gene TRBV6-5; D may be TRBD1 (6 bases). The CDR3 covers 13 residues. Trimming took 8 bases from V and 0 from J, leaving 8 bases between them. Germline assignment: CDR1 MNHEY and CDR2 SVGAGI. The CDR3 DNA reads TGTGCCAGCCTGGACAGCTCTGGAAACACCATATATTTT. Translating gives CASLDSSGNTIYF.

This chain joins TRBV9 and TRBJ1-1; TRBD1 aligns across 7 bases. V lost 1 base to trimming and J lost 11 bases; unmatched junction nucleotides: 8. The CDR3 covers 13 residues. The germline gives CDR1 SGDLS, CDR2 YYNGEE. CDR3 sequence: CASSVFLTGEAFF. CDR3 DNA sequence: TGTGCCAGCAGCGTATTCCTAACAGGGGAGGCTTTCTTT.

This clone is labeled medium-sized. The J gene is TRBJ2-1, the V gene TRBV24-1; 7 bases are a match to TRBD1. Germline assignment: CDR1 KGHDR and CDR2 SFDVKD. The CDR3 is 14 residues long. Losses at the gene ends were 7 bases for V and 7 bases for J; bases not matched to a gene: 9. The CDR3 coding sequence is TGTGCCACCAGCAAGGGCAGGGGGACGAATGAGCAGTTCTTC. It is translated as CATSKGRGTNEQFF.